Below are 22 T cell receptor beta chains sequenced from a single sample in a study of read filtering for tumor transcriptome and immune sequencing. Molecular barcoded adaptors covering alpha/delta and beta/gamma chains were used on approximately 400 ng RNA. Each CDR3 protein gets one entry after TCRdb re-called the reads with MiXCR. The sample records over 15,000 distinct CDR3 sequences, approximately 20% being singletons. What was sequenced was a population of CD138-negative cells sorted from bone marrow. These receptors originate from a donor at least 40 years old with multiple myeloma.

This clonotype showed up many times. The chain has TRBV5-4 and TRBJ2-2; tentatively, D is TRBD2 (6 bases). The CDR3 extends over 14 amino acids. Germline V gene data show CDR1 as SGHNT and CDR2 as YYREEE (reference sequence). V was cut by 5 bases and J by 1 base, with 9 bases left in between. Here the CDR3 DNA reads TGTGCCAGCAGATGCGGGGAGAACACCGGGGAGCTGTTTTTT. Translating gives CASRCGENTGELFF.

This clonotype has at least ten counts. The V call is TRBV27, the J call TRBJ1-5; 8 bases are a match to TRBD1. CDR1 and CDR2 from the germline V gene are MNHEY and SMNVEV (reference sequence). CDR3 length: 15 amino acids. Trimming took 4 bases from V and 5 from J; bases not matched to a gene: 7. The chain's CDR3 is CASSSADRGYQPQHF. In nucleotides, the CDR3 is TGTGCCAGCAGTTCTGCCGACAGGGGCTATCAGCCCCAGCATTTT.

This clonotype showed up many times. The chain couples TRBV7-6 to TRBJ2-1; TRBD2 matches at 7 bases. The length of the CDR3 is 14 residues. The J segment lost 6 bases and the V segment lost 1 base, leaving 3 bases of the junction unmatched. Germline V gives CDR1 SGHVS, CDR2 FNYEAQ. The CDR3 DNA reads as TGTGCCAGCAGCTTAGAATGGACTAGCAATGAGCAGTTCTTC. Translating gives CASSLEWTSNEQFF. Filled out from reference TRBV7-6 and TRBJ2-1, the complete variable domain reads GAGVSQSPRYKVTKRGQDVALRCDPISGHVSLYWYRQALGQGPEFLTYFNYEAQQDKSGLPNDRFSAERPEGSISTLTIQRTEQRDSAMYRCASSLEWTSNEQFFGPGTRLTVL.

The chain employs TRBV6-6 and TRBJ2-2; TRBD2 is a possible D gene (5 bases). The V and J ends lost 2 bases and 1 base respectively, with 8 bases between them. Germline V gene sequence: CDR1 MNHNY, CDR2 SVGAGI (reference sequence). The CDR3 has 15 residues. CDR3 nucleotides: TGTGCCAGCAGTTACCTAGGACTGAACACCGGGGAGCTGTTTTTT. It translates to CASSYLGLNTGELFF.

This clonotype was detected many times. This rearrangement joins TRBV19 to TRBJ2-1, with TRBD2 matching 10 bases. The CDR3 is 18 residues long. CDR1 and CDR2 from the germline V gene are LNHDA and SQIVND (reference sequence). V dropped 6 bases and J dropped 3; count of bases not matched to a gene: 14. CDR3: CASSPEASSGRFYNEQFF. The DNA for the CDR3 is TGTGCCAGTAGCCCGGAGGCCTCTAGCGGGAGATTCTACAATGAGCAGTTCTTC.

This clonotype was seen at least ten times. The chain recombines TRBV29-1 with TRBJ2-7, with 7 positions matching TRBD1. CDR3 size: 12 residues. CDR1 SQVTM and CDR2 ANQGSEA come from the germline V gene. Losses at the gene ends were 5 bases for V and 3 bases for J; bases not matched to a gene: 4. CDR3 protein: CSVRQGRYEQYF. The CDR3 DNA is TGCAGCGTTCGACAGGGTCGCTACGAGCAGTACTTC.

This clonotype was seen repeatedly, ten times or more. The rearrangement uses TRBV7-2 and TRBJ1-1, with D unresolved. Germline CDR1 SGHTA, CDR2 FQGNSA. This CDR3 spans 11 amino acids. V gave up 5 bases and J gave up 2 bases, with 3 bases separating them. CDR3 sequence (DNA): TGTGCCAGCAGCCAAAACACTGAAGCTTTCTTT. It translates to CASSQNTEAFF.

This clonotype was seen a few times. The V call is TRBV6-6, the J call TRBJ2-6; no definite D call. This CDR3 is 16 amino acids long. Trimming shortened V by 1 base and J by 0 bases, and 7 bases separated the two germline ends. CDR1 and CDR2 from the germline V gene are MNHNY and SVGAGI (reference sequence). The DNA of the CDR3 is TGTGCCAGCAGTTACTATGGGTCCTCTGGGGCCAACGTCCTGACTTTC. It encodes CASSYYGSSGANVLTF.

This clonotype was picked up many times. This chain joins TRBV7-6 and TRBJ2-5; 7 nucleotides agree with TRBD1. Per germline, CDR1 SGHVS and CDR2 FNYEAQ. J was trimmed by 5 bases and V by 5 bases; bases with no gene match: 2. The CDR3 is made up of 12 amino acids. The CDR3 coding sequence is TGTGCCAGCAGCGAGGACAGGGAGACCCAGTACTTC. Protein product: CASSEDRETQYF.

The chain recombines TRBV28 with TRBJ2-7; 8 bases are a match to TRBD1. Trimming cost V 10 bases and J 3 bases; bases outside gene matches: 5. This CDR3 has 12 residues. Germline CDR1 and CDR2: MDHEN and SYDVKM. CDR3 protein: CATDDRGYEQYF. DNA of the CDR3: TGTGCCACCGACGACAGGGGCTACGAGCAGTACTTC.

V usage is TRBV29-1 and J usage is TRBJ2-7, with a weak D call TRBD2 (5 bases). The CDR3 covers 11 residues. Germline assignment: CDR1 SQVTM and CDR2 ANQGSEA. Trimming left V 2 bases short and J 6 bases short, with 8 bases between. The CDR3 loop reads CSVELAREQYF. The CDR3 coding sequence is TGCAGCGTTGAACTAGCCCGCGAGCAGTACTTC.

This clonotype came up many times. The CDR3 nucleotides read TGCAGCGTTGGGATCGGGACAGGGGGCGCCGGTACTGAAGCTTTCTTT. As protein: CSVGIGTGGAGTEAFF. This chain uses TRBV29-1 with TRBJ1-1, with TRBD1 identical over 12 bases. The CDR3 spans 16 residues. The J segment lost 5 bases and the V segment lost 4 bases, leaving 11 bases of the junction unmatched. Per the germline V gene, CDR1 is SQVTM and CDR2 is ANQGSEA.

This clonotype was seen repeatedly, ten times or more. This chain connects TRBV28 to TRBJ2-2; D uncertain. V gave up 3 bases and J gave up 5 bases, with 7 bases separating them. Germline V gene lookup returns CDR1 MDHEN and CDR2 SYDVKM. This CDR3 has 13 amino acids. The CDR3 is CASSFLVTGELFF. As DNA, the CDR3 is TGTGCCAGCAGTTTTCTCGTGACCGGGGAGCTGTTTTTT.

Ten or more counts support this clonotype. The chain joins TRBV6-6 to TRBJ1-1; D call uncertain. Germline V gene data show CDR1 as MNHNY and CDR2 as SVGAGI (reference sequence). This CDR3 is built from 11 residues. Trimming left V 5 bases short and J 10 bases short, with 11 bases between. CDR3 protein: CASSPLDGAFF. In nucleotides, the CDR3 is TGTGCCAGCAGTCCCCTTGATGGAGCTTTCTTT.

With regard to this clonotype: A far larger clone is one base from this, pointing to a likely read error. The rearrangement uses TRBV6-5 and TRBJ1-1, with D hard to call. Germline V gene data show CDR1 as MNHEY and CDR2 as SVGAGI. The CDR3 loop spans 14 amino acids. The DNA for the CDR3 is TGTGTCAGCAGTTTACATCCCGGCGGCACTGAAGCTTTCTTT. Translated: CVSSLHPGGTEAFF.

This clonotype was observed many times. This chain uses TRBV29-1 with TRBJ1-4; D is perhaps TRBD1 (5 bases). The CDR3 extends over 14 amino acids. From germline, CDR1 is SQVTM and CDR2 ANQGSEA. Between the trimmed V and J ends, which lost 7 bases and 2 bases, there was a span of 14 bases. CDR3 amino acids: CSAQRGGTNEKLFF. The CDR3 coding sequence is TGCAGCGCTCAACGGGGGGGGACTAATGAAAAACTGTTTTTT.

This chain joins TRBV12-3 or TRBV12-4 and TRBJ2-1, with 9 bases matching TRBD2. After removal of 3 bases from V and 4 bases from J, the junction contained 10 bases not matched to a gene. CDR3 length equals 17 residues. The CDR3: CASSFSSWREGYNEQFF. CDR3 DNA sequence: TGTGCCAGCAGTTTTTCCTCTTGGCGGGAGGGTTACAATGAGCAGTTCTTC.

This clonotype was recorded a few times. The CDR3 sequence is CSARAGAVSTDTQYF. For the CDR3, the DNA is TGCAGTGCGAGGGCGGGAGCGGTTAGCACAGATACGCAGTATTTT. The rearrangement joins TRBV20-1 to TRBJ2-3; 7 nucleotides line up with TRBD2. V trimming: 6 bases; J trimming: 0 bases; junction bases outside the gene matches: 9. The CDR3 runs to 15 residues. Germline CDR1 is DFQATT and CDR2 is SNEGSKA (reference sequence).

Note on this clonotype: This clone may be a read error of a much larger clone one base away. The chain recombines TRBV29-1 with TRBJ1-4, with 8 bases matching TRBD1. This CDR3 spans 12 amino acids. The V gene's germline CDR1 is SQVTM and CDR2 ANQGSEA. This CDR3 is CSAGTGNERLFF. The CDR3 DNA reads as TGCAGCGCCGGGACAGGAAATGAAAGACTGTTTTTT.

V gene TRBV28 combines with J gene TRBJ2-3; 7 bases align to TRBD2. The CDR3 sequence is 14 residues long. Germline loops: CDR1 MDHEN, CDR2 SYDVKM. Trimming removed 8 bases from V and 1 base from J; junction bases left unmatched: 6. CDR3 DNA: TGTGCCAGCTTACTGGCGGGAGGCACAGATACGCAGTATTTT. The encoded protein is CASLLAGGTDTQYF.

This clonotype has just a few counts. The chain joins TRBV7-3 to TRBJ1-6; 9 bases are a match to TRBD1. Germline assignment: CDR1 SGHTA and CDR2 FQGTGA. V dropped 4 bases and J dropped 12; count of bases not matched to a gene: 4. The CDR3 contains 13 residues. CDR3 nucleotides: TGTGCCAGCAGCTCGGACAGGGGTTTACCCCTCCACTTT. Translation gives CASSSDRGLPLHF.

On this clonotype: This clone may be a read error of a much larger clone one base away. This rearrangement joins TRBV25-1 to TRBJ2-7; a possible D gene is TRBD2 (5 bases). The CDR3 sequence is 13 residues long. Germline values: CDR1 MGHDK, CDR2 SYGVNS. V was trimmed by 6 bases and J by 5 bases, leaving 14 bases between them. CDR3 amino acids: CASRSSDAHEQYF. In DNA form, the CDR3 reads TGTGCCAGCAGAAGTAGCGATGCCCACGAGCAGTACTTC.